This entry describes one T cell receptor beta chain. Trimming removed 5 bases from V and 9 bases from J; junction bases left unmatched: 4. Germline V gene sequence: CDR1 MNHEY, CDR2 SVGEGT. The CDR3 sequence is 14 residues long. Only in-frame clones appear in the TCRdb table, and some are missing; sequencing was by immunoSEQ multiplex PCR. The sample records a few hundred thousand clones, 80% to 90% being singletons. The data were taken from a study of blood T cell repertoires in COVID-19. The TCR sequence derives from a man aged 25-45 years who had recovered from COVID-19. Sequencing used PBMCs or T cells enriched from blood (not recorded which). The rearrangement links TRBV6-2 or TRBV6-3 to TRBJ1-6, with 10 bases that match TRBD1. Written as DNA, the CDR3 is TGTGCCAGCAGTACGGGGACAGGGGTTTCACCCCTCCACTTT. Protein: CASSTGTGVSPLHF.